The 7 T cell receptor beta chains below come from one sample, sequenced in a study of OX40 agonist ivuxolimab in advanced cancers. Assay used: immunoSEQ multiplex PCR; TCRdb lists only in-frame clones, some missing. The table lists around 70,000 clones, around four fifths of them singletons, with almost 6% in the top ten. The sequenced sample was CD4+ or CD8+ T cells sorted from blood, obtained in a trial of the OX40 agonist ivuxolimab. These receptors originate from an adult with an advanced solid tumor such as melanoma, head and neck, liver or kidney cancer.

A word on this clone: This CDR3 is also generated by other DNA sequences in the sample. The rearrangement joins TRBV9 to TRBJ1-5, with 7 positions matching TRBD1. The germline V gene has CDR1 SGDLS and CDR2 YYNGEE. The CDR3 has 15 residues. J lost 4 bases, V lost 3 bases, and 7 bases had no gene match. CDR3 region: CASSAGRDRNQPQHF. In DNA form, the CDR3 reads TGTGCCAGCAGCGCCGGCCGGGACAGAAATCAGCCCCAGCATTTT.

This clone has more than one count but fewer than ten. The V gene is TRBV27, the J gene TRBJ1-1; 8 positions match TRBD1. J gave up 1 base and V 4 bases, and 5 bases lay outside the gene matches. CDR3 length: 15 amino acids. The germline gives CDR1 MNHEY, CDR2 SMNVEV (reference sequence). The CDR3 nucleotides read TGTGCCAGCAGTTCGGACAGGGTTCGGAACACTGAAGCTTTCTTT. Protein sequence: CASSSDRVRNTEAFF.

The chain couples TRBV4-1 to TRBJ1-1; D remains ambiguous. This CDR3 is built from 15 residues. V shed 0 bases and J shed 1 base, with 9 bases lying between them. The germline V gene has CDR1 MGHRA and CDR2 YSYEKL. Here the CDR3 reads CASSQDRGGNTEAFF. The CDR3 DNA reads as TGCGCCAGCAGCCAAGATCGTGGAGGGAACACTGAAGCTTTCTTT.

Comments on this clone: An end of the junction differs from the germline gene, which may be a read error. The chain combines TRBV5-4 with TRBJ1-1; D perhaps matches TRBD1 (5 bases). This CDR3 spans 14 amino acids. In germline, CDR1 is SGHNT, CDR2 YYREEE (reference sequence). The CDR3 DNA is TGCGCCAGCGGCCTGGGGCAGGGGAACACTGAAGCTTTCTTT. It translates to CASGLGQGNTEAFF.

In its sample, this clone was seen once. This chain links TRBV6-6 with TRBJ2-1, with D perhaps matching TRBD1 (5 bases). From germline, CDR1 is MNHNY and CDR2 SVGAGI (reference sequence). CDR3 length equals 14 residues. V shed 2 bases and J shed 5 bases, with 10 bases lying between them. The CDR3 region has the DNA TGTGCCAGCAGTTACCTCGACAGAGACAATGAGCAGTTCTTC. Amino acids: CASSYLDRDNEQFF.

The J gene is TRBJ1-1, the V gene TRBV7-9; TRBD1 matches 9 bases. Germline values: CDR1 SEHNR, CDR2 FQNEAQ (reference sequence). CDR3 size: 16 residues. V lost 5 bases and J lost 1; bases outside the gene matches: 8. CDR3 sequence reads: CASSTTTGQGNTEAFF. The CDR3 nucleotides read TGTGCCAGCAGCACGACGACGGGACAGGGGAACACTGAAGCTTTCTTT.

This clone is medium-sized in the sample. J is TRBJ1-5 and V is TRBV19, with D unresolved. This CDR3 has 15 amino acids. V shed 7 bases and J shed 4 bases, with 17 bases lying between them. Looked up from germline, CDR1 is LNHDA and CDR2 is SQIVND (reference sequence). CDR3 in amino acids: CASKVEGRYNQPQHF. The CDR3 DNA reads TGTGCCAGTAAGGTTGAAGGAAGGTATAATCAGCCCCAGCATTTT.